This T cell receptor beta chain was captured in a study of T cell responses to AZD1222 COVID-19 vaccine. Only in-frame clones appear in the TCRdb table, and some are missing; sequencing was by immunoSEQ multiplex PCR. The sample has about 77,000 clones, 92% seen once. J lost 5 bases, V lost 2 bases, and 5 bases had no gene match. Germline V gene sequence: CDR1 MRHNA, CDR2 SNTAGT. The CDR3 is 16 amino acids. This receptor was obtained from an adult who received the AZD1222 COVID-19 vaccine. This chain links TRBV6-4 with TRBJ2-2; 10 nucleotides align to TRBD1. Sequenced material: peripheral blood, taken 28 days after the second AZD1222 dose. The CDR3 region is CASSDRQGAGTGELFF. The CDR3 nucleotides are TGTGCCAGCAGTGACCGACAGGGGGCCGGGACCGGGGAGCTGTTTTTT.